This entry describes one T cell receptor (beta chain). The authors' processing: For nucleated cells, counts were estimated from reference gene primer amplification. Sequenced by immunoSEQ multiplex PCR; TCRdb stores in-frame clones only, minus some. That table furnishes V, J and clone size, whereas the DNA furnished D and trimming. The table has around 200,000 clones, around 80% seen once. The CDR3 sequence is 13 residues long. Germline-derived CDR1 and CDR2 are LGHDT and YNNKEL (reference sequence). V was shortened by 1 base and J by 1 base, with 4 bases between the two germline ends. The data derive from a study of blood T cell repertoires in COVID-19.

The chain links TRBV3-1 (or the pseudogene TRBV3-2) to TRBJ1-1; unclear D gene. The sequence came from a man between 45 and 60 years old with active or convalescent COVID-19. Sample: peripheral blood. This CDR3 reads CASSQAGNTEAFF. The CDR3 coding sequence is TGTGCCAGCAGCCAAGCAGGGAACACTGAAGCTTTCTTT.